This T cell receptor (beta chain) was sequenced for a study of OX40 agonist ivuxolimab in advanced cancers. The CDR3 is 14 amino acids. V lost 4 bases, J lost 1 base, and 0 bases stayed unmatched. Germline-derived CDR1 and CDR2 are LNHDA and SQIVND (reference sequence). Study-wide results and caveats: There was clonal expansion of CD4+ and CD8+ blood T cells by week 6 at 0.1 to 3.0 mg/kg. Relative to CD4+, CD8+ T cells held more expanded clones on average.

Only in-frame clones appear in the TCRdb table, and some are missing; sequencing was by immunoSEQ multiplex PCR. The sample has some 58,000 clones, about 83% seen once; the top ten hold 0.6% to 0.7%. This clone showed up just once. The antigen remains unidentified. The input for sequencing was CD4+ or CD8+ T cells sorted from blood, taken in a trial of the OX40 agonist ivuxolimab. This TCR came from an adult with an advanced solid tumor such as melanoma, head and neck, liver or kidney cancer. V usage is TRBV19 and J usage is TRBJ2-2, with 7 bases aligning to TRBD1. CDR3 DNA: TGTGCCAGTAGTAGGGACAGGAACACCGGGGAGCTGTTTTTT. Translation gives CASSRDRNTGELFF.